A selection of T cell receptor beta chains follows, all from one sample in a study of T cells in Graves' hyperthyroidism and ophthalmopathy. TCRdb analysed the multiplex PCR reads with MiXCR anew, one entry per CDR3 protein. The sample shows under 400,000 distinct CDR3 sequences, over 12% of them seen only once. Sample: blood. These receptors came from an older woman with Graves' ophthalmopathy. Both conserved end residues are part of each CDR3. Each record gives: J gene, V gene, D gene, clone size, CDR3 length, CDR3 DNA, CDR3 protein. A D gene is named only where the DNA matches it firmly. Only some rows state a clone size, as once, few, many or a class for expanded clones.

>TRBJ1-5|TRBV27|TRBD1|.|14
TGTGCCAGCAGCTGGACAGGGGGCGGGCAGCCCCAGCATTTT
CASSWTGGGQPQHF
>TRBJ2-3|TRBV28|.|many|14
TGTGCCAGCAGTTCTCGGATGAACACAGATACGCAGTATTTT
CASSSRMNTDTQYF
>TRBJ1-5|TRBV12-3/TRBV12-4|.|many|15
TGTGCCAGCAGTCCGGACGGGAGGGACAATCAGCCCCAGCATTTT
CASSPDGRDNQPQHF
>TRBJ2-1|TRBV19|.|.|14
TGTGCCAGTAGTATGGCTAGCCGGAGTAATGAGCAGTTCTTC
CASSMASRSNEQFF
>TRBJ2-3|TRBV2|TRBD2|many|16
TGTGCCAGCAGTGAATATGGGGGAGGGCCCACAGATACGCAGTATTTT
CASSEYGGGPTDTQYF
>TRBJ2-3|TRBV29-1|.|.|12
TGCAGCGTTAGACTGCTCACAGATACGCAGTATTTT
CSVRLLTDTQYF
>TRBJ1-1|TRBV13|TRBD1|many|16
TGTGCCAGCAGCTTCGAACAGGGGGCGCGACACACTGAAGCTTTCTTT
CASSFEQGARHTEAFF
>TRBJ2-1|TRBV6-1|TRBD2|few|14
TGTGCCAGCAGTGAGTCTAGCGGTGGGAATGAGCAGTTCTTC
CASSESSGGNEQFF
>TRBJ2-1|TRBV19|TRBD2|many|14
TGTGCCGGTTCGAAGGTAGCGGGAGAACGTGAGCAGTTCTTC
CAGSKVAGEREQFF
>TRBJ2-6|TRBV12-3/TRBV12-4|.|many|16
TGTGCCAGCAGTTCCGGGTTAGGGTCTGGGGCCAACGTCCTGACTTTC
CASSSGLGSGANVLTF
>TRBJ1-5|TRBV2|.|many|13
TGTGCCAGCGGGGCCCAAGTTAATCAGCCCCAGCATTTT
CASGAQVNQPQHF
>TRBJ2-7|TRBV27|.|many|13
TGTGCCAGCAGTTTCCGGGCCTCCTACGAGCAGTACTTC
CASSFRASYEQYF
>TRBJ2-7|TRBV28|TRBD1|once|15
TGTGCCAGCATTCTCTCCGGGACAGGGGGTTACGAGCAGTACTTC
CASILSGTGGYEQYF
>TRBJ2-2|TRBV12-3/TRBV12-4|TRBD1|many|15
TGTGCCAGCATCACAACCGGACAGGGGGCCGGGGAGCTGTTTTTT
CASITTGQGAGELFF
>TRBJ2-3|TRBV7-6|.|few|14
TGTGCCAGCAGCTTTTCGCAGGGGACAGATACGCAGTATTTT
CASSFSQGTDTQYF
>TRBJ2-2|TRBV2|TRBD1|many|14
TGTGCCGGTAGGGGGCGCGGGAACACCGGGGAGCTGTTTTTT
CAGRGRGNTGELFF
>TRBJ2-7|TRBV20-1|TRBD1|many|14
TGCAGTGCAAAAAGGACAGGCTTAGATGGGGAGCAGTACTTC
CSAKRTGLDGEQYF
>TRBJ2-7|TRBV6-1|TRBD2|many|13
TGTGCCAGCAGCCGCGGGGGACCCTACGAGCAGTACTTC
CASSRGGPYEQYF
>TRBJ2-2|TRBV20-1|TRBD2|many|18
TGCAGTGCTAGGACGGTGCTAGCGGGAGGGCCAAACACCGGGGAGCTGTTTTTT
CSARTVLAGGPNTGELFF
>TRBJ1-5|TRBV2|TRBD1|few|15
TGTGCCAGCAGGAAGGACAGGGCTAGCAATCAGCCCCAGCATTTT
CASRKDRASNQPQHF